These T cell receptor beta chains were read from a single sample in a study of T cells in localized non-small cell lung cancer. Libraries were prepared by immunoSEQ multiplex PCR; TCRdb keeps only in-frame clonotypes and omits some of them. Here the sample spans about 21,000 clones, over 75% being singletons. This material consisted of PBMCs, taken before any cancer treatment. These receptors came from a woman between 35 and 75 years old with stage II squamous cell lung carcinoma. Both conserved end residues are part of each CDR3. The order of the fields is J gene, clone size, D gene, CDR3 length, V gene, CDR3 DNA, CDR3 protein. A D gene is named only where the DNA matches it firmly. Expanded clones are given a class, and other clones once, few, many or no size at all.

TRBJ2-7,once,TRBD2,15,TRBV18,TGTGCCAGCTCACAACTAGCGGGACAGAACTACGAGCAGTACTTC,CASSQLAGQNYEQYF
TRBJ2-1,NA,NA,15,TRBV7-2,TGTGCCAGCAGCTTGGAGTCTAGCTCCTACAATGAGCAGTTCTTC,CASSLESSSYNEQFF
TRBJ2-3,NA,NA,16,TRBV15,TGTGCCACCAGCAGAGGAGGGGGGACCGTAGCAGATACGCAGTATTTT,CATSRGGGTVADTQYF
TRBJ1-2,once,NA,15,TRBV6-5,TGTGCCAGCAGTTATTCAGGGCTGGGGCGCGGGGGCTACACCTTC,CASSYSGLGRGGYTF
TRBJ2-5,NA,NA,13,TRBV6-5,TGTGCCAGCAGTTACTCAAAACAAGAGACCCAGTACTTC,CASSYSKQETQYF
TRBJ2-1,few,TRBD2,16,TRBV10-2,TGCGCCAGCAGTGAGTCGGTCGGGGGGACCTACAATGAGCAGTTCTTC,CASSESVGGTYNEQFF
TRBJ2-7,NA,TRBD2,14,TRBV6-5,TGTGCCAGCAGTTACGGGACTAGCGGCTACGAGCAGTACTTC,CASSYGTSGYEQYF
TRBJ1-2,NA,NA,16,TRBV19,TGTGCCAGTAGTCCCTCCCGGGGGGGTACAAACTATGGCTACACCTTC,CASSPSRGGTNYGYTF
TRBJ2-2,NA,NA,15,TRBV5-1,TGCGCCAGCGGCGCAGGGGCGACCTTTACCGGGGAGCTGTTTTTT,CASGAGATFTGELFF
TRBJ2-1,NA,TRBD2,15,TRBV9,TGTGCCAGCAGCGTAGCGGGAGGGGGGTACAATGAGCAGTTCTTC,CASSVAGGGYNEQFF
TRBJ1-1,NA,TRBD1,16,TRBV5-1,TGCGCCAGCAGCTTGATCCCGGGACAGGGGGCGGCTGAAGCTTTCTTT,CASSLIPGQGAAEAFF
TRBJ1-1,few,TRBD1,12,TRBV29-1,TGCAGCGGAGGGACAGCGAACACTGAAGCTTTCTTT,CSGGTANTEAFF
TRBJ1-4,NA,TRBD1,13,TRBV19,TGTGCCAGTAAACGACAGGGGAATGAAAAACTGTTTTTT,CASKRQGNEKLFF
TRBJ1-2,NA,NA,10,TRBV28,TGTGGAACAGGCCGCTATGGCTACACCTTC,CGTGRYGYTF
TRBJ1-2,NA,TRBD1,14,TRBV15,TGTGCCACCAGCAGGGATCAGGGGGCAGAGGGCTACACCTTC,CATSRDQGAEGYTF
TRBJ2-5,NA,TRBD1,15,TRBV5-8,TGTGCCAGCAGCTTACGGACAGGATTCCAAGAGACCCAGTACTTC,CASSLRTGFQETQYF
TRBJ2-7,NA,TRBD1,15,TRBV25-1,TGTGCCAGCAGTACACGACAGGGGGGAGAGAACGAGCAGTACTTC,CASSTRQGGENEQYF
TRBJ2-3,NA,TRBD2,17,TRBV28,TGTGCCAGCAGTTTTGCCTCGGGACTAGCGGGAGCAGATACGCAGTATTTT,CASSFASGLAGADTQYF
TRBJ1-3,NA,NA,11,TRBV20-1,TGCAGTGCTAGAGATATATCCACCATATATTTT,CSARDISTIYF
TRBJ2-2,NA,TRBD1,15,TRBV6-1,TGTGCCAGTCGCCCCGGGACAGCCGCCACCGGGGAGCTGTTTTTT,CASRPGTAATGELFF
TRBJ1-2,NA,NA,14,TRBV14,TGTGCCAGCAGCCGTACCGGGACAAACTATGGCTACACCTTC,CASSRTGTNYGYTF
TRBJ1-5,NA,NA,16,TRBV19,TGTGCCAGTAGTCCCGACGGAGCCGGGGAACATCAGCCCCAGCATTTT,CASSPDGAGEHQPQHF
TRBJ1-1,few,NA,16,TRBV4-2,TGTGCCAGCAGCCAAGACCACAGGGTTGCTGGCGCTGAAGCTTTCTTT,CASSQDHRVAGAEAFF
TRBJ2-1,once,NA,15,TRBV2,TGTGCCAGCAGTGAAGCACTCACCGAATACGGTGAGCAGTTCTTC,CASSEALTEYGEQFF
TRBJ1-2,NA,TRBD1,13,TRBV30,TGTGCCTGGATCAAGAAGGGGGCAAATGGCTACACCTTC,CAWIKKGANGYTF
TRBJ1-5,NA,NA,15,TRBV4-1,TGCGCCAGCAGCCCTCAAGCCAGGGCTGAGCAGCCCCAGCATTTT,CASSPQARAEQPQHF
TRBJ1-3,once,NA,17,TRBV10-2,TGCGCCAGCAGTGGCGTGGGAGGTACCAGGTCCGGAAACACCATATATTTT,CASSGVGGTRSGNTIYF
TRBJ2-6,NA,TRBD2,19,TRBV4-3,TGCGCCAGCAGCCAAGATCTGGTAGCGGGAGCCCCTGGGGCCAACGTCCTGACTTTC,CASSQDLVAGAPGANVLTF
TRBJ2-3,NA,NA,15,TRBV5-1,TGCGCCAGCAGCTGGGGCGGGACGAGCACAGATACGCAGTATTTT,CASSWGGTSTDTQYF
TRBJ2-7,NA,NA,13,TRBV12-5,TGTGCGTCGCGGGGCAGAGGGGCCTACGAGCAGTACTTC,CASRGRGAYEQYF
TRBJ2-1,once,TRBD1,17,TRBV5-6,TGTGCCAGCAGCCCTCTATCCGGGACAGGGCTATACAATGAGCAGTTCTTC,CASSPLSGTGLYNEQFF
TRBJ1-1,NA,NA,14,TRBV5-1,TGCGCCAGCAGCTTGACAGGGCTGGTCACTGAAGCTTTCTTT,CASSLTGLVTEAFF
TRBJ2-1,NA,TRBD2,14,TRBV4-3,TGCGCCAGCAGCCTGCGGGAGGGGCATAATGAGCAGTTCTTC,CASSLREGHNEQFF
TRBJ2-5,NA,NA,14,TRBV28,TGTGCCAGCAGTTTAAGGGGGGGGCTCGAGACCCAGTACTTC,CASSLRGGLETQYF
TRBJ2-1,NA,TRBD1,16,TRBV6-4,TGTGCCAGCAGTGACTCCCCGGGACAGGGCCACAATGAGCAGTTCTTC,CASSDSPGQGHNEQFF
TRBJ1-1,NA,NA,15,TRBV5-4,TGTGCCAGCAGCTTGGATTGGGGGGAGGACACTGAAGCTTTCTTT,CASSLDWGEDTEAFF
TRBJ2-3,NA,TRBD2,16,TRBV13,TGTGCCAGCAGTTCCTGGGAAGCGGGAGCCACAGATACGCAGTATTTT,CASSSWEAGATDTQYF
TRBJ1-3,once,NA,14,TRBV6-5,TGTGCCAGCACCTCCTCCGGGGGCGGAAACACCATATATTTT,CASTSSGGGNTIYF
TRBJ2-7,NA,TRBD2,14,TRBV7-2,TGTGCCAGCACCTCCGGACTAGCGGGAGTTGAGCAGTACTTC,CASTSGLAGVEQYF
TRBJ1-1,NA,NA,13,TRBV7-2,TGTGCCAGCAGCTGGAACAGGGCTACTGAAGCTTTCTTT,CASSWNRATEAFF
TRBJ2-3,NA,TRBD2,20,TRBV27,TGTGCCAGCACCCGTACGAGAGGGCTAGCGGGGAGGGTTAGCACAGATACGCAGTATTTT,CASTRTRGLAGRVSTDTQYF
TRBJ2-1,NA,TRBD2,17,TRBV4-3,TGCGCCAGCAGCCAAGATAGGGCTAGCGGCTCCTACAATGAGCAGTTCTTC,CASSQDRASGSYNEQFF
TRBJ1-2,NA,TRBD1,13,TRBV28,TGTGCCAGCAGTTTATTCCAGGGGGGTGGCTACACCTTC,CASSLFQGGGYTF
TRBJ1-1,NA,TRBD1,18,TRBV4-2,TGTGCCAGCAGCCAAGAATTGACAGGGGTTGGCCTAAACGCTGAAGCTTTCTTT,CASSQELTGVGLNAEAFF
TRBJ1-2,NA,TRBD1,16,TRBV14,TGTGCCAGCAGCCTCGGGACAGGGCCGTGGAGCTATGGCTACACCTTC,CASSLGTGPWSYGYTF
TRBJ2-7,NA,NA,14,TRBV27,TGTGCCAGCAGTTTGGGGAGAGGATCCTACGAGCAGTACTTC,CASSLGRGSYEQYF
TRBJ1-3,NA,NA,17,TRBV4-2,TGTGCCAGCAGCCAAGTCATGGGACGGGGCTCTGGAAACACCATATATTTT,CASSQVMGRGSGNTIYF
TRBJ2-1,NA,TRBD2,12,TRBV13,TGTGCCAGCAGCTCGGGACTAGCGGGGCAGTTCTTC,CASSSGLAGQFF
TRBJ2-2,NA,NA,14,TRBV5-6,TGTGCCAGCAGCGCCGGGACTCTGACCGGGGAGCTGTTTTTT,CASSAGTLTGELFF
TRBJ2-7,NA,TRBD2,17,TRBV6-1,TGTGCCAGCAGTGAACGGGTAGCGGGAGGCAGCTCCTACGAGCAGTACTTC,CASSERVAGGSSYEQYF
TRBJ2-2,NA,TRBD2,17,TRBV19,TGTGCCAGTAGTATAGCTAGCGGGAGGTTTTATCCCGGGGAGCTGTTTTTT,CASSIASGRFYPGELFF
TRBJ1-1,NA,NA,17,TRBV7-8,TGTGCCAGCAGCTTAGAAGGGGCATTATTGAGCGGCACTGAAGCTTTCTTT,CASSLEGALLSGTEAFF
TRBJ2-1,NA,TRBD2,18,TRBV19,TGTGCCAGTAGTATAGATCGGGTTAGCGGGGGTTACGGGGATGAGCAGTTCTTC,CASSIDRVSGGYGDEQFF
TRBJ2-2,NA,TRBD2,16,TRBV30,TGTGCCTGGAGTTGGGCTAGCGGAGCGAACACCGGGGAGCTGTTTTTT,CAWSWASGANTGELFF
TRBJ2-1,NA,NA,12,TRBV11-2,TGTGCCAGCAGCTTATTACAGCTAGAGCAGTTCTTC,CASSLLQLEQFF
TRBJ2-3,NA,TRBD1,17,TRBV9,TGTGCCAGCAGCCCCCGCGGACAGGGAACAGGTCGAAATACGCAGTATTTT,CASSPRGQGTGRNTQYF